Listed below are T cell receptor beta chains from one sample, sequenced in a study of T cell responses to AZD1222 COVID-19 vaccine. TCRdb keeps only in-frame clones here, not all; method: immunoSEQ multiplex PCR. The table records about 150,000 clones, approximately 86% of them present only once. The sequencing here drew on peripheral blood, taken on day 0 of AZD1222 vaccination. The receptors were gathered from an adult in good health. The CDR3 runs from the conserved cysteine through the conserved F or W. The order of the fields is V gene, J gene, clone size, D gene, CDR3 protein, CDR3 DNA. D genes are given only for firm matches. Clone size appears in some rows only: once, few, many, or a class for an expanded clone.

v_gene: TRBV18; j_gene: TRBJ2-5; abundance: -; d_gene: -; CDR3aa: CASSPRLPLQETQYF; CDR3nt: TGTGCCAGCTCACCACGACTACCCCTCCAAGAGACCCAGTACTTC
v_gene: TRBV7-8; j_gene: TRBJ1-3; abundance: -; d_gene: -; CDR3aa: CASSFAYPDRALGNTIYF; CDR3nt: TGTGCCAGCAGCTTCGCATACCCGGACAGAGCCCTAGGAAACACCATATATTTT
v_gene: TRBV27; j_gene: TRBJ2-4; abundance: -; d_gene: TRBD2; CDR3aa: CASSLRPQLAGGPKNIQYF; CDR3nt: TGTGCCAGCAGTCTTAGGCCTCAACTAGCGGGAGGTCCCAAAAACATTCAGTACTTC
v_gene: TRBV30; j_gene: TRBJ1-5; abundance: -; d_gene: TRBD1; CDR3aa: CAWAGQGHQPQHF; CDR3nt: TGTGCCTGGGCGGGACAGGGGCATCAGCCCCAGCATTTT
v_gene: TRBV6-2/TRBV6-3; j_gene: TRBJ2-1; abundance: many; d_gene: TRBD2; CDR3aa: CASSAGLAGAYEQFF; CDR3nt: TGTGCCAGCAGCGCAGGACTAGCGGGAGCTTACGAGCAGTTCTTC
v_gene: TRBV2; j_gene: TRBJ1-4; abundance: -; d_gene: -; CDR3aa: CASSMDAGGFSEKLFF; CDR3nt: TGTGCCAGCAGCATGGACGCGGGAGGGTTTTCAGAGAAACTGTTTTTT
v_gene: TRBV30; j_gene: TRBJ1-5; abundance: once; d_gene: -; CDR3aa: CAWSVHGNQPQHF; CDR3nt: TGTGCCTGGAGTGTACATGGAAATCAGCCCCAGCATTTT
v_gene: TRBV28; j_gene: TRBJ1-4; abundance: once; d_gene: -; CDR3aa: CASSLGVTGNPEKLFF; CDR3nt: TGTGCCAGCAGTTTAGGAGTCACAGGGAATCCGGAAAAACTGTTTTTT
v_gene: TRBV12-3/TRBV12-4; j_gene: TRBJ2-7; abundance: -; d_gene: -; CDR3aa: CASSLVRGYEQYF; CDR3nt: TGTGCCAGCAGTTTAGTAAGGGGTTACGAGCAGTACTTC
v_gene: TRBV30; j_gene: TRBJ1-3; abundance: -; d_gene: TRBD1; CDR3aa: CAWTRDRVSNTIYF; CDR3nt: TGTGCCTGGACCCGGGACAGGGTCAGCAACACCATATATTTT
v_gene: TRBV4-1; j_gene: TRBJ2-1; abundance: -; d_gene: -; CDR3aa: CASSQELATEQFF; CDR3nt: TGCGCCAGCAGCCAAGAACTAGCTACAGAGCAGTTCTTC
v_gene: TRBV29-1; j_gene: TRBJ2-5; abundance: few; d_gene: TRBD2; CDR3aa: CSVEAGTSGSETQYF; CDR3nt: TGCAGCGTTGAGGCCGGGACTAGCGGGAGTGAGACCCAGTACTTC
v_gene: TRBV7-2; j_gene: TRBJ2-7; abundance: -; d_gene: TRBD1; CDR3aa: CASSLGTGTFGEQYF; CDR3nt: TGTGCCAGCAGCTTAGGGACAGGGACTTTTGGTGAGCAGTACTTC
v_gene: TRBV5-1; j_gene: TRBJ2-7; abundance: -; d_gene: -; CDR3aa: CASSLEGKDEQYF; CDR3nt: TGCGCCAGCAGCTTGGAGGGGAAGGACGAGCAGTACTTC
v_gene: TRBV30; j_gene: TRBJ2-4; abundance: -; d_gene: TRBD2; CDR3aa: CAWSVQFSSGRTKNIQYF; CDR3nt: TGTGCCTGGAGTGTACAGTTTAGTAGCGGGAGGACCAAAAACATTCAGTACTTC
v_gene: TRBV5-1; j_gene: TRBJ2-1; abundance: -; d_gene: TRBD2; CDR3aa: CASSLESSGRMVQFF; CDR3nt: TGCGCCAGCAGCTTGGAATCTAGCGGGAGAATGGTGCAGTTCTTC
v_gene: TRBV30; j_gene: TRBJ1-2; abundance: -; d_gene: -; CDR3aa: CAWSVTTYGYTF; CDR3nt: TGTGCCTGGAGTGTAACCACCTATGGCTACACCTTC
v_gene: TRBV19; j_gene: TRBJ2-2; abundance: -; d_gene: TRBD2; CDR3aa: CASLRLAGPGELFF; CDR3nt: TGTGCCAGTCTGAGACTAGCGGGTCCCGGGGAGCTGTTTTTT
v_gene: TRBV5-1; j_gene: TRBJ2-4; abundance: -; d_gene: -; CDR3aa: CASIPGGTLAKNIQYF; CDR3nt: TGCGCCAGCATCCCTGGGGGGACCCTAGCCAAAAACATTCAGTACTTC
v_gene: TRBV5-5; j_gene: TRBJ1-4; abundance: -; d_gene: -; CDR3aa: CASSLGTGINEKLFF; CDR3nt: TGTGCCAGCAGCTTGGGCACAGGGATAAATGAAAAACTGTTTTTT
v_gene: TRBV30; j_gene: TRBJ2-1; abundance: -; d_gene: TRBD2; CDR3aa: CAWKVLAGYNEQFF; CDR3nt: TGTGCCTGGAAGGTACTAGCGGGCTACAATGAGCAGTTCTTC
v_gene: TRBV6-1; j_gene: TRBJ1-5; abundance: -; d_gene: -; CDR3aa: CASSEGQERKPQHF; CDR3nt: TGTGCCAGCAGTGAAGGACAGGAAAGGAAGCCCCAGCATTTT
v_gene: TRBV7-2; j_gene: TRBJ2-7; abundance: -; d_gene: TRBD2; CDR3aa: CASSFTGGVSYEQYF; CDR3nt: TGTGCCAGCAGCTTCACGGGAGGGGTCTCCTACGAGCAGTACTTC
v_gene: TRBV5-1; j_gene: TRBJ2-2; abundance: -; d_gene: -; CDR3aa: CASSLNQNPGELFF; CDR3nt: TGCGCCAGCAGCTTGAATCAGAACCCCGGGGAGCTGTTTTTT
v_gene: TRBV7-2; j_gene: TRBJ1-2; abundance: -; d_gene: -; CDR3aa: CASSFAGEGYTF; CDR3nt: TGTGCCAGCAGCTTTGCCGGTGAAGGCTACACCTTC
v_gene: TRBV2; j_gene: TRBJ2-3; abundance: -; d_gene: TRBD2; CDR3aa: CASRETGTSVPDTQYF; CDR3nt: TGTGCCAGCAGGGAGACCGGGACTAGCGTCCCAGATACGCAGTATTTT
v_gene: TRBV24-1; j_gene: TRBJ1-2; abundance: -; d_gene: TRBD1; CDR3aa: CATSDTRRGLGYGYTF; CDR3nt: TGTGCCACCAGTGACACGCGCAGGGGGCTGGGTTATGGCTACACCTTC
v_gene: TRBV12-3/TRBV12-4; j_gene: TRBJ2-7; abundance: -; d_gene: -; CDR3aa: CASSLRLYEQYF; CDR3nt: TGTGCCAGCAGTTTAAGGCTTTACGAGCAGTACTTC
v_gene: TRBV9; j_gene: TRBJ1-6; abundance: -; d_gene: -; CDR3aa: CASSRERSGPEWSGSPLHF; CDR3nt: TGTGCCAGCAGCCGAGAACGAAGTGGGCCCGAGTGGAGTGGGTCACCCCTCCACTTT
v_gene: TRBV15; j_gene: TRBJ2-7; abundance: -; d_gene: TRBD2; CDR3aa: CATSILAGGPYEQYF; CDR3nt: TGTGCCACCAGCATACTAGCGGGAGGACCCTACGAGCAGTACTTC
v_gene: TRBV6-1; j_gene: TRBJ1-1; abundance: -; d_gene: -; CDR3aa: CASSEPGAGNTEAFF; CDR3nt: TGTGCCAGCAGTGAACCAGGGGCAGGGAACACTGAAGCTTTCTTT
v_gene: TRBV6-5; j_gene: TRBJ1-4; abundance: few; d_gene: -; CDR3aa: CASSLGPSQAEKLFF; CDR3nt: TGTGCCAGCAGCCTTGGGCCTTCCCAGGCTGAAAAACTGTTTTTT
v_gene: TRBV3-1/TRBV3-2; j_gene: TRBJ1-4; abundance: -; d_gene: -; CDR3aa: CASKGGASGKLFF; CDR3nt: TGTGCCAGCAAGGGGGGGGCCTCCGGAAAACTGTTTTTT